This TCR beta chain was obtained from a study of CD8 T cells in ankylosing spondylitis. This clonotype appeared a few times. TCRdb re-analysed the 5' RACE reads in MiXCR, keeping a single row per CDR3 protein. Among 250,000 to 350,000 distinct CDR3 sequences, about 20% were seen once, and the ten largest hold 3.5%. This clonotype originated in a female donor with ankylosing spondylitis or in good health (not recorded which). Sample: blood, either unsorted or a sorted T cell fraction (not recorded which).

In nucleotides, the CDR3 is TGCAGTGGGAAGACATTCTACGAGCAGTACTTC. It is translated as CSGKTFYEQYF. The genes are TRBV20-1 and TRBJ2-7; D unresolved. CDR1 DFQATT and CDR2 SNEGSKA come from the germline V gene (reference sequence). Trimming took 7 bases from V and 3 from J, leaving 10 bases between them. The CDR3 covers 11 residues.